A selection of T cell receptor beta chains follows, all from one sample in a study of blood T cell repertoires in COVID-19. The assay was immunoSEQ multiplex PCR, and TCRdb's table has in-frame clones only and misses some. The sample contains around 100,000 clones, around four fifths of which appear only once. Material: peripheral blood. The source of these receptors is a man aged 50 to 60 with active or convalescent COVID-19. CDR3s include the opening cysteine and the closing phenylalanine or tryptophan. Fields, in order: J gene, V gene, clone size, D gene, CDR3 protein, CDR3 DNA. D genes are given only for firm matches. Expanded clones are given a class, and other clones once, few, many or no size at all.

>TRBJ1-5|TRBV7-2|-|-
CASSLSGVNNQPQHF
TGTGCCAGCAGCTTAAGCGGCGTGAACAATCAGCCCCAGCATTTT
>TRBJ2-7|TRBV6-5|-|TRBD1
CASSPGTGGTHEQYF
TGTGCCAGCAGTCCCGGGACAGGGGGGACCCACGAGCAGTACTTC
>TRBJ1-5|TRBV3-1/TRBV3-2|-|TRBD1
CASSQGTGGADSNQPQHF
TGTGCCAGCAGCCAGGGAACAGGGGGCGCGGATAGCAATCAGCCCCAGCATTTT
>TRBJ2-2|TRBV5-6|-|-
CASSLNTGELFF
TGTGCCAGCAGCCTAAACACCGGGGAGCTGTTTTTT
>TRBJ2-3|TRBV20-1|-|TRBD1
CSAGAGTGGEDTQYF
TGCAGTGCTGGTGCCGGGACAGGGGGCGAAGATACGCAGTATTTT
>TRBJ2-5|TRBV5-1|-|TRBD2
CASSGEGLAGGETQYF
TGCGCCAGCAGCGGCGAGGGACTAGCGGGAGGAGAGACCCAGTACTTC
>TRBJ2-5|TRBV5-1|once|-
CASSLVISGRETQYF
TGCGCCAGCAGCTTGGTAATTAGCGGTCGAGAGACCCAGTACTTC
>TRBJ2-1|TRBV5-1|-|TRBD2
CASSLITSGGDNEQFF
TGCGCCAGCAGCCTTATAACTAGCGGAGGGGACAATGAGCAGTTCTTC
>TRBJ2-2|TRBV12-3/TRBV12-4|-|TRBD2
CASTRTSGGELFF
TGTGCCAGCACCAGGACTAGCGGCGGGGAGCTGTTTTTT
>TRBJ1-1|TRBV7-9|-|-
CASSSPRNTEAFF
TGTGCCAGCAGCTCCCCTCGGAACACTGAAGCTTTCTTT
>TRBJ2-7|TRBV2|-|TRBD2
CASSELASGNHEQYF
TGTGCCAGCAGTGAGTTGGCTAGCGGGAACCACGAGCAGTACTTC
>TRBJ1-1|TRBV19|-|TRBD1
CASSLQGAENTEAFF
TGTGCCAGTAGTCTCCAGGGGGCCGAGAACACTGAAGCTTTCTTT
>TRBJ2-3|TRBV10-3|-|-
CAIWAGSTDTQYF
TGTGCCATATGGGCTGGAAGCACAGATACGCAGTATTTT
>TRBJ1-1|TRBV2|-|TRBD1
CASRWTGIEEAFF
TGTGCCAGCAGGTGGACAGGGATTGAGGAAGCTTTCTTT
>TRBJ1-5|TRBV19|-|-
CASSINKLSPGGPQHF
TGTGCCAGTAGTATTAACAAACTCTCACCCGGAGGGCCCCAGCATTTT
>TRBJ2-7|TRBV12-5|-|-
CASGLVPPGAYEQYF
TGTGCTAGTGGTTTGGTTCCGCCGGGAGCCTACGAGCAGTACTTC
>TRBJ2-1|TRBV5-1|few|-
CASSRGGDNEQFF
TGCGCCAGCAGCCGGGGTGGGGACAATGAGCAGTTCTTC
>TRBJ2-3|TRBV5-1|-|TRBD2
CASSFQLADTDTQYF
TGCGCCAGCAGCTTTCAGCTAGCGGATACAGATACGCAGTATTTT
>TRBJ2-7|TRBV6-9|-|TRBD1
CASSFDRGGSYEQYF
TGTGCCAGCAGTTTCGACAGGGGGGGGTCCTACGAGCAGTACTTC
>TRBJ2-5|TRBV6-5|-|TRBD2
CASSKGLAGRETQYF
TGTGCCAGCAGTAAGGGACTAGCGGGACGAGAGACCCAGTACTTC
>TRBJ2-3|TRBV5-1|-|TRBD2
CASSLRLAGGSDTQYF
TGCGCCAGCAGCCTCCGACTAGCGGGAGGATCAGATACGCAGTATTTT
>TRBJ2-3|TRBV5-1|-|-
CASYDGGSTDTQYF
TGCGCCAGCTACGACGGGGGTAGCACAGATACGCAGTATTTT
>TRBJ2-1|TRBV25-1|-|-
CASSYDGGSGNEQFF
TGTGCCAGCAGTTATGACGGGGGATCTGGAAATGAGCAGTTCTTC
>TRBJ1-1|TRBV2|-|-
CASSELKGDTEAFF
TGTGCCAGCAGTGAACTAAAAGGGGACACTGAAGCTTTCTTT
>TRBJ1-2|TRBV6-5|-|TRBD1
CASEGRGLGYTF
TGTGCCAGCGAGGGCAGGGGGCTTGGCTACACCTTC
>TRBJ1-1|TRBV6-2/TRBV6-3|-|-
CASSRTGNTEAFF
TGTGCCAGCAGTAGAACAGGGAACACTGAAGCTTTCTTT
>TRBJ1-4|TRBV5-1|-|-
CASSNGQSNEKLFF
TGCGCCAGCAGCAATGGACAGAGTAATGAAAAACTGTTTTTT
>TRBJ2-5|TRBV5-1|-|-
CASSLEGGEAETQYF
TGCGCCAGCAGCTTGGAAGGGGGGGAGGCCGAGACCCAGTACTTC
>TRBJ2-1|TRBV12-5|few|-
CASGLVRWGGANNEQFF
TGTGCTAGTGGTTTGGTACGTTGGGGGGGGGCGAACAATGAGCAGTTCTTC
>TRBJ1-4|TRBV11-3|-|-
CASSLGVQGSGEKLFF
TGTGCCAGCAGCTTGGGTGTACAGGGTTCCGGCGAAAAACTGTTTTTT
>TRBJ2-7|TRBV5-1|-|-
CASSLGAGASAYEQYF
TGCGCCAGCAGCTTGGGGGCTGGGGCTTCCGCCTACGAGCAGTACTTC
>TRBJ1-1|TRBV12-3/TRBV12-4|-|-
CASSLFLNTEAFF
TGTGCCAGCAGTTTATTCTTGAACACTGAAGCTTTCTTT
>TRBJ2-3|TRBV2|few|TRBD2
CASRLGLAGADTQYF
TGTGCCAGCAGACTAGGACTAGCGGGAGCAGATACGCAGTATTTT
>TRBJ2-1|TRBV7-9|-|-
CASSLGPWEQFF
TGTGCCAGCAGCTTGGGGCCCTGGGAGCAGTTCTTC
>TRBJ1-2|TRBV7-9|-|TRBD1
CASSLAGTGRGYTF
TGTGCCAGCAGCTTGGCCGGGACAGGTCGCGGCTACACCTTC
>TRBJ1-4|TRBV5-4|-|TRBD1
CASSLRQGAKSEKLFF
TGTGCCAGCAGCTTAAGACAGGGGGCTAAGAGTGAAAAACTGTTTTTT
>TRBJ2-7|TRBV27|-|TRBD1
CASSSGEGTGSYEQYF
TGTGCCAGCAGTTCAGGTGAAGGGACAGGGTCCTACGAGCAGTACTTC
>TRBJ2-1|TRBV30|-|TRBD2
CAWSGRRAGGRYNEQFF
TGTGCCTGGAGTGGCCGACGGGCGGGAGGGCGGTACAATGAGCAGTTCTTC
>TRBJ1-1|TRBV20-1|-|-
CSASRAFF
TGCAGTGCGAGCCGGGCTTTCTTT
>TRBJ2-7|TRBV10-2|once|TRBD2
CASSDRGTSGSHEQYF
TGCGCCAGCAGTGACCGGGGGACTAGCGGGAGCCACGAGCAGTACTTC
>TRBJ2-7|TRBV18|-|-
CASSPPDSRYEQYF
TGTGCCAGCTCACCACCGGACAGCAGGTACGAGCAGTACTTC
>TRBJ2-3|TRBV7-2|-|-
CASKPGQSTDTQYF
TGTGCCAGTAAACCGGGACAAAGCACAGATACGCAGTATTTT
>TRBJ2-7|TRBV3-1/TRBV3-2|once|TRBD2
CASSQSGRALYF
TGTGCCAGCAGCCAAAGCGGGAGGGCCCTGTACTTC
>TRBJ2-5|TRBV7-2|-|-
CASRELETQYF
TGTGCCAGCAGAGAGCTCGAGACCCAGTACTTC
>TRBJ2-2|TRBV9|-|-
CASSVGLSGGTGELFF
TGTGCCAGCAGCGTCGGACTTTCGGGCGGCACCGGGGAGCTGTTTTTT
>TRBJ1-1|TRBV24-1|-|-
CATSDPAHTGSTEAFF
TGTGCCACCAGTGATCCGGCCCATACAGGGTCCACTGAAGCTTTCTTT
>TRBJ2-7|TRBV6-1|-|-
CASSEGGTYEQYF
TGTGCCAGCAGTGAAGGAGGCACCTACGAGCAGTACTTC
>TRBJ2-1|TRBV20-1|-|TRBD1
CSARTGERQFF
TGCAGTGCTCGCACAGGGGAGCGGCAGTTCTTC
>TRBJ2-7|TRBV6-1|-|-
CASSDPRRGLSYEQYF
TGTGCCAGCAGTGATCCTCGGCGGGGGCTCTCCTACGAGCAGTACTTC
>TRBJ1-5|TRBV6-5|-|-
CASSPGGNQPQHF
TGTGCCAGCAGTCCCGGGGGTAATCAGCCCCAGCATTTT
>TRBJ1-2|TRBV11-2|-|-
CASSTDKRAGALYGYTF
TGTGCCAGCAGCACAGACAAAAGGGCAGGGGCTCTATATGGCTACACCTTC
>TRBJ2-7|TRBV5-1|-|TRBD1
CASSPGQGRYEQYF
TGCGCCAGCAGCCCCGGACAGGGCAGATACGAGCAGTACTTC
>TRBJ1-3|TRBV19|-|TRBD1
CASSIGTVGNTIYF
TGTGCCAGTAGTATCGGGACAGTAGGAAACACCATATATTTT
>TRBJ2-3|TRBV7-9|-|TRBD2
CASSFTSGSQDTQYF
TGTGCCAGCAGCTTCACTAGCGGGAGTCAAGATACGCAGTATTTT
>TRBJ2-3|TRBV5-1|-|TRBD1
CASRRDRGEPDTQYF
TGCGCCAGCAGAAGGGACAGGGGTGAGCCAGATACGCAGTATTTT
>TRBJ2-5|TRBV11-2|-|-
CASSLGAGAGETQYF
TGTGCCAGCAGCTTAGGGGCGGGGGCCGGGGAGACCCAGTACTTC
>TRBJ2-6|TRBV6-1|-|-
CASSEGANSGANVLTF
TGTGCCAGCAGTGAAGGGGCTAACTCTGGGGCCAACGTCCTGACTTTC